The entry below gives a single T cell receptor (beta chain) sequence along with its context. The sample holds many counts of this clone. The antigen it recognizes is unknown. No base qualities exist here, and no much larger clone lies one base off it. The germline V gene gives CDR1 as MDHEN and CDR2 as SYDVKM. The germline V and J ends show losses of 7 bases and 2 bases respectively, and no gene match explains 7 bases of the junction. Including the terminal cysteine and phenylalanine, the CDR3 comprises 15 residues. Only CDR3 DNA is held: 45 bases, read in frame from base 1. None of the patients had been given any treatment before thyroid surgery. Patient clinical samples collected from the early 2010s to the late 2010s were retrospectively analysed using T-cell receptor beta sequencing. Receptors were amplified or captured by PCR. TCRdb records Illumina HiSeq 4000 as the sequencer. High-throughput sequencing was used to profile the TCR beta-chain CDR3 region of every patient. Processing in the source paper ran as follows. A classifier to discriminate distant-metastatic papillary thyroid cancer patients was built from CDR3 differences across clinicopathological groups. To measure repertoire diversity the researchers used the Shannon index, while the Morisita-Horn index served to gauge how similar the tumor and blood repertoires were. Using fastp trimming at Q25 and MiXCR clonotype assembly, TCRdb reanalyzed the public sequencing data and kept in-frame beta chains. The authors' filters were not applied to this entry. For this sample there are 30,000 to 35,000 clones; less than 20% appear just once. The ten largest make up 3.4% of the sample.

This entry belongs to a study of metastatic and nonmetastatic thyroid tumors (dated by TCRdb to 2018 to 2020). As for the study more broadly: Repertoires from peripheral blood and from tumor or nodule tissue samples of malignant and benign thyroid patients were compared. Paper-wide results and their limitations: In both blood and tumor samples, TCR beta diversity was reported to be significantly higher in malignant tumors than in benign nodules.

The sequence joins TRBV28 to TRBJ1-5, with 8 bases matching TRBD1. The sequenced sample consisted of blood. The clonotype originates from a female donor with papillary thyroid cancer or a benign thyroid nodule (not recorded which). Some clones in this sample may be carry-over from other donors' samples. This receptor carries the CDR3 CASNQQGAGNQPQHF. The DNA sequence reads TGTGCCAGCAATCAGCAGGGGGCAGGCAATCAGCCCCAGCATTTT.